This T cell receptor (beta chain) was sequenced in a study of post-analysis software for immune sequencing data (dated by TCRdb to the mid-2010s). About the full investigation: Recorded disease courses included relapsing-remitting, secondary progressive and progressive-relapsing multiple sclerosis, with some patients lacking subtype annotation. A subset of samples was prepared in parallel using single-end sample barcoding, then pooled and co-amplified after Illumina adapter ligation. Patient repertoires were compared against ten to twelve previously published healthy control repertoires from donors aged 6 to 25 years.

The paper's findings and limits, for the study overall: Strong co-clustering of samples prepared in the same batch was shown by direct clustering with F measure, prompting a batch-effect correction. Compared with controls, multiple sclerosis patients had significantly lower normalized Chao1 diversity, a finding suggesting substantial peripheral T-cell clonal expansion. Patients showed significantly higher frequencies than controls for several TRBV segments, among them TRBV5-6, TRBV5-1 and TRBV20-1. The control group was slightly older than the multiple sclerosis patient group.

TCR beta repertoires were profiled from peripheral blood of 13 young patients with multiple sclerosis to demonstrate the VDJtools post-analysis software. The patients with multiple sclerosis were children and adolescents between about 6 and 17 years of age. Receptor libraries were prepared by PCR. TCRdb lists the instrument as Illumina HiSeq 2500. Unique molecular identifiers were incorporated into TCR beta cDNA libraries to reduce PCR and sequencing biases. Per 1 to 10 million input T cells, around 500,000 cDNA molecules were obtained, such that each molecule approximated one T cell. Patient libraries were prepared and sequenced with the same protocol used for the earlier healthy control dataset. Within a given batch, samples were prepared together, multiplexed and sequenced on the same HiSeq lane. The original pipeline was this. Raw barcoded reads were processed with MIGEC, and single-read molecular identifier groups were discarded before consensus assembly and CDR3 extraction. Clonotype tables were post-analysed with VDJtools, and diversity was normalized by down-sampling all datasets to the smallest sample size. In repertoire overlap clustering, CDR3 amino acid sequences, but not nucleotide sequences, were matched to correct batch-related cross-sample contamination. TCRdb applied fastp at Q25 and MiXCR to the public reads, then kept only in-frame beta chains. Merged by CDR3 protein, the rows form single entries marked with the most common genes and DNA. None of the V and J calls come from the authors' own analysis; TCRdb made them. This sample comprises 350,000 to 500,000 distinct CDR3 sequences, approximately 42% of them detected only once. The top ten clones comprise less than 8% of the sample.

This clonotype was seen a handful of times. Its antigen is currently not known. One base away there is no much larger clone; base qualities are not given. From the cysteine through the phenylalanine, the CDR3 covers 13 amino acids. Solely the CDR3 DNA is kept, with 39 bases framed from the first base. Trimming takes 4 bases off V and 7 bases off J; junction bases not matched to a gene: 3. From the germline V gene (reference sequence), CDR1 is LGHDT and CDR2 is YNNKEL. Rearrangement joined TRBV3-1 to TRBJ2-7, with 11 bases in between that match TRBD2. Sequenced sample: blood. The sequence came from a girl aged 2 to 9 with multiple sclerosis. In nucleotides, the sequence is TGTGCCAGCAGCCTTGGGACTAGCGGTGAGCAGTACTTC. Translation gives CASSLGTSGEQYF.